This T cell receptor (beta chain) was profiled in a study of shared clonotypes between healthy human individuals. Whole-study context: Three CD4 naive, three CD4 memory, two CD8 naive and one CD8 memory plate were used per donor. Study observations and caveats: Rarefaction demonstrated incomplete sorted-subset sequencing despite large depth. The genetic and exposure-history diversity represented was limited by few donors. Estimated richness values were generally larger in naive subsets than in memory subsets.

The method was immunoSEQ multiplex PCR; TCRdb's version includes in-frame clones alone and lacks a portion of them. The sample contains roughly 2.2 million clones, approximately 95% of which appear only once. Regarding this clone: Its antigen is unidentified.

The CDR3 extends over 11 amino acids. Germline loops: CDR1 MDHEN, CDR2 SYDVKM. Between the trimmed V and J ends, which lost 10 bases and 6 bases, there was a span of 12 bases. This sequence joins TRBV28 and TRBJ1-2; the D is unclear. The sequence came from a young man in good health. Some clones in this sample may be carry-over from other donors' samples. The specimen was naive CD4+ T cells from PBMCs. Subset: CD45RA+ positively selected. The CDR3 region has the DNA TGTGCCACCCGTTGGACCCATGGCTACACCTTC. Translation gives CATRWTHGYTF.